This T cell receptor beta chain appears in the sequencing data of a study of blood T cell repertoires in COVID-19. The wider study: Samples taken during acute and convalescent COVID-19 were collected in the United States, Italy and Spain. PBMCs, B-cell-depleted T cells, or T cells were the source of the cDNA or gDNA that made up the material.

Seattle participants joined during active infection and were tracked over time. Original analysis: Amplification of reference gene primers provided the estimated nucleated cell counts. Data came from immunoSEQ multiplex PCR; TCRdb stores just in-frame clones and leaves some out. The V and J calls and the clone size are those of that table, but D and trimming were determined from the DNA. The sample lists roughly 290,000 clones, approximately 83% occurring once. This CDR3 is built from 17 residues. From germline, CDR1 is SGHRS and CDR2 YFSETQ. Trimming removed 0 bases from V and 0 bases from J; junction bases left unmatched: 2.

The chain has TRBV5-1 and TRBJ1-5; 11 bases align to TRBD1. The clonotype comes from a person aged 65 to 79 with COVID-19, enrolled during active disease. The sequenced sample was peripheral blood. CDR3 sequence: CASSLEGQGDSNQPQHF. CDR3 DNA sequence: TGCGCCAGCAGCTTGGAGGGACAGGGGGATAGCAATCAGCCCCAGCATTTT.